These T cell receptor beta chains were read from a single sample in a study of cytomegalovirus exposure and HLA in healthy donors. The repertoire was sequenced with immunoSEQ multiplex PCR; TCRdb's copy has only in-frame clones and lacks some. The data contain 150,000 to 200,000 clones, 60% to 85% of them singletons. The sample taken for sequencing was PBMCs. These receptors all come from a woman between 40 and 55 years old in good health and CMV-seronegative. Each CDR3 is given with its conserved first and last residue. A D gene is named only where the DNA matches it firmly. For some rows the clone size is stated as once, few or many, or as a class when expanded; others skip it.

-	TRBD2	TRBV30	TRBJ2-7	CAWTSGTSASYEQYF	TGTGCCTGGACGTCCGGGACTAGCGCCTCCTACGAGCAGTACTTC
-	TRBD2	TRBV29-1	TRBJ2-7	CSVATSGSYEQYF	TGCAGCGTTGCGACTAGCGGGAGTTACGAGCAGTACTTC
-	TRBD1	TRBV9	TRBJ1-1	CASSARQGGNTEAFF	TGTGCCAGCAGCGCCCGACAGGGGGGCAACACTGAAGCTTTCTTT
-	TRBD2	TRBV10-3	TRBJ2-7	CAIKEPSGDEQYF	TGTGCCATCAAGGAACCTAGCGGGGACGAGCAGTACTTC
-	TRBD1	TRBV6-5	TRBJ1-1	CASSHLRTGGNTEAFF	TGTGCCAGCAGTCACTTAAGGACAGGAGGAAACACTGAAGCTTTCTTT
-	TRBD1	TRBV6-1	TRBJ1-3	CASSAGRGLEDTIYF	TGTGCCAGCAGTGCCGGGAGGGGGCTGGAGGACACCATATATTTT
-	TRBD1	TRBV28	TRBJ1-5	CASCRGPGNQPQHF	TGTGCCAGTTGCAGGGGGCCGGGCAATCAGCCCCAGCATTTT
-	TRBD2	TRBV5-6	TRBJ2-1	CASSWGGRLPTAYNEQFF	TGTGCCAGCAGCTGGGGGGGGAGACTCCCTACTGCCTACAATGAGCAGTTCTTC
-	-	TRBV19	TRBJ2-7	CASSIALDSYEQYF	TGTGCCAGTAGTATAGCCTTAGATTCCTACGAGCAGTACTTC
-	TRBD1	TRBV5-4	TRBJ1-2	CASSFGQGLGYTF	TGTGCCAGCAGCTTTGGACAGGGTCTTGGCTACACCTTC
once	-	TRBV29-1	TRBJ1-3	CSVEHRENTIYF	TGCAGCGTGGAACACAGGGAAAACACCATATATTTT
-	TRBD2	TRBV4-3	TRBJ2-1	CASSLGLVNEQFF	TGCGCCAGCAGCCTCGGACTAGTTAATGAGCAGTTCTTC
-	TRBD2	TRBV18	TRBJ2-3	CASSPAGTSIVDTQYF	TGTGCCAGCTCACCAGCCGGGACTAGCATCGTAGATACGCAGTATTTT
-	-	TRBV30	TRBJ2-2	CACLGRTNTGELFF	TGTGCCTGCCTCGGCAGGACGAACACCGGGGAGCTGTTTTTT
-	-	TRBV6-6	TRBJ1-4	CASSYTPQGPNEKLFF	TGTGCCAGCAGTTACACTCCCCAGGGGCCCAATGAAAAACTGTTTTTT
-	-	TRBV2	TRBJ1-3	CASKLSTANHPGNTIYF	TGTGCCAGCAAGTTGTCAACAGCAAACCACCCTGGAAACACCATATATTTT
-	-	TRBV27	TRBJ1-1	CASSYRRNTEAFF	TGTGCCAGCAGTTACAGGAGGAACACTGAAGCTTTCTTT
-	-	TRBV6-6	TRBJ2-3	CASSYSGGRGDTQYF	TGTGCCAGCAGTTACTCAGGGGGGAGGGGAGATACGCAGTATTTT
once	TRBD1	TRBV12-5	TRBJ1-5	CASGLIIPGQSPLGNQPQHF	TGTGCTAGTGGTTTGATCATACCGGGACAGAGCCCCTTGGGCAATCAGCCCCAGCATTTT
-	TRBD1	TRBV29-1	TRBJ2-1	CSVEATGQGYYNEQFF	TGCAGCGTTGAAGCGACAGGACAGGGGTATTACAATGAGCAGTTCTTC
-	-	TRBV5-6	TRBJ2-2	CASSLLYTGELFF	TGTGCCAGCAGCTTGCTCTACACCGGGGAGCTGTTTTTT
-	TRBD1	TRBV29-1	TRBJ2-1	CSVDAGTGGNEQFF	TGCAGCGTTGATGCCGGGACAGGGGGCAATGAGCAGTTCTTC
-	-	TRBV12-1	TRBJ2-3	CASSATHRDGTDTQYF	TGTGCCAGCAGCGCCACACACAGGGACGGCACAGATACGCAGTATTTT
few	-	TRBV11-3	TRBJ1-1	CASSRLVGEAFF	TGTGCCAGCAGCCGTCTCGTCGGTGAAGCTTTCTTT
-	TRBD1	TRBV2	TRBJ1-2	CASRTGGYGYTF	TGTGCCAGCAGGACAGGGGGCTATGGCTACACCTTC
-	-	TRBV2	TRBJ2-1	CASSRDRSNNEQFF	TGTGCCAGCAGTCGCGACAGGTCAAACAATGAGCAGTTCTTC
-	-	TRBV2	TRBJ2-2	CASRSLGAGELFF	TGTGCCAGCAGATCCTTGGGAGCCGGGGAGCTGTTTTTT
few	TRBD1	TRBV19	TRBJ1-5	CASSGTGVGNQPQHF	TGTGCCAGTAGTGGTACAGGGGTAGGGAATCAGCCCCAGCATTTT
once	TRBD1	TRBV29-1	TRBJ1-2	CSVGDRGNGYTF	TGCAGCGTTGGGGACAGGGGAAATGGCTACACCTTC
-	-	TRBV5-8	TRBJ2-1	CASSLGSVYNEQFF	TGTGCCAGCAGCTTGGGTAGTGTATACAATGAGCAGTTCTTC
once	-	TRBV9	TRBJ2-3	CASSRGGTDTQYF	TGTGCCAGCTCGCGGGGTGGCACAGATACGCAGTATTTT
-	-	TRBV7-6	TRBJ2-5	CASSPGLAEQQETQYF	TGTGCCAGCAGCCCGGGATTGGCAGAACAACAAGAGACCCAGTACTTC
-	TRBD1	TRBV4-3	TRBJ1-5	CASSRDRGYQPQHF	TGCGCCAGCAGCCGGGACAGGGGATATCAGCCCCAGCATTTT
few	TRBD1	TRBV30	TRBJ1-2	CAWGTGFGYTF	TGTGCCTGGGGGACAGGGTTTGGCTACACCTTC
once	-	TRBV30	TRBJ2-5	CAWSRIAGQETQYF	TGTGCCTGGAGTCGGATAGCGGGACAGGAGACCCAGTACTTC
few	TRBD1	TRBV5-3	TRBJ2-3	CARSWDDRGSSGREGDTQYF	TGTGCCAGAAGCTGGGACGACAGGGGAAGTAGCGGAAGAGAGGGAGATACGCAGTATTTT
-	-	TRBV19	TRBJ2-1	CASSLGGRGWYNEQFF	TGTGCCAGTAGTCTAGGGGGGCGGGGGTGGTACAATGAGCAGTTCTTC
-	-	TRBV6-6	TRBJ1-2	CASSYIGIEGYTF	TGTGCCAGCAGTTACATCGGGATAGAGGGCTACACCTTC
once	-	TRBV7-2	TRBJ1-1	CASSLGSVRWNTEAFF	TGTGCCAGCAGCCTAGGTAGTGTAAGATGGAACACTGAAGCTTTCTTT
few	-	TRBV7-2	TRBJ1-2	CASSLGRNYGYTF	TGTGCCAGCAGCTTAGGGCGGAACTATGGCTACACCTTC
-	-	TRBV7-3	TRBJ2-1	CASSSRTGDEQFF	TGTGCCAGCAGCTCGAGAACCGGGGATGAGCAGTTCTTC
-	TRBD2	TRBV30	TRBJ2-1	CAWSVGRTSGYNEQFF	TGTGCCTGGAGTGTGGGCAGGACTAGCGGTTACAATGAGCAGTTCTTC
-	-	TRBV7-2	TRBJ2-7	CASSLASSYEQYF	TGTGCCAGCAGCTTAGCCAGCTCCTACGAGCAGTACTTC
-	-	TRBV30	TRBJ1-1	CAWSVWAGTEAFF	TGTGCCTGGAGTGTATGGGCCGGCACTGAAGCTTTCTTT
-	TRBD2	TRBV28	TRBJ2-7	CASSLGGGTYEQYF	TGTGCCAGCAGTTTAGGGGGGGGGACCTACGAGCAGTACTTC
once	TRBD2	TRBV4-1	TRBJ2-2	CASSQGTIAGSTGELFF	TGCGCCAGCAGCCAAGGAACCATAGCGGGGTCCACCGGGGAGCTGTTTTTT
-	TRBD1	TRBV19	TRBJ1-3	CASRDGQGADTIYF	TGTGCCAGTAGAGATGGACAGGGGGCGGACACCATATATTTT
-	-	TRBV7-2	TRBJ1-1	CASSWGRLNTEAFF	TGTGCCAGCAGCTGGGGGAGGCTGAACACTGAAGCTTTCTTT